The rows below give T cell receptor beta chains drawn from one sample of a study of control samples from healthy donors and cancer patients. Using immunoSEQ multiplex PCR, the repertoire was profiled, and TCRdb retains in-frame clones only, with some absent. The sample has roughly 88,000 clones, around 91% seen once. Material: blood. These receptors originate from a man aged 45 to 65 in good health. The CDR3 runs from the conserved cysteine through the conserved F or W. The order of the fields is V gene, CDR3 protein.

v_call: TRBV2
cdr3_aa: CASSHISPLHF

v_call: TRBV2
cdr3_aa: CASSVDSMNTEAFF

v_call: TRBV5-1
cdr3_aa: CASGANSGVYNEQFF

v_call: TRBV12-5
cdr3_aa: CASGFFTYGSPLHF

v_call: TRBV11-3
cdr3_aa: CASSLEYWQGEGRDTQYF

v_call: TRBV10-2
cdr3_aa: CASSGTGTLGELFF

v_call: TRBV25-1
cdr3_aa: CASRPGQGAAGYTF

v_call: TRBV9
cdr3_aa: CASSERGSGANVLTF

v_call: TRBV3-1/TRBV3-2
cdr3_aa: CASSPGLAGGGETQYF

v_call: TRBV5-1
cdr3_aa: CASSPGAAQETQYF

v_call: TRBV15
cdr3_aa: CATRIGTDVSYEQYF

v_call: TRBV15
cdr3_aa: CATSRRDRGTDTQYF

v_call: TRBV12-5
cdr3_aa: CASGNPRGFNTEAFF

v_call: TRBV23-1
cdr3_aa: CASSPPGAGAFF

v_call: TRBV19
cdr3_aa: CASTKSKGAREAFF

v_call: TRBV19
cdr3_aa: CASSIQGYSEGYTF

v_call: TRBV5-1
cdr3_aa: CASSFSGAGNEQFF

v_call: TRBV5-1
cdr3_aa: CASSLGSVNTEAFF

v_call: TRBV19
cdr3_aa: CASSQQGANTEAFF

v_call: TRBV19
cdr3_aa: CASKAVSGANVLTF

v_call: TRBV5-6
cdr3_aa: CASSFPGGEKLFF

v_call: TRBV27
cdr3_aa: CATSPPGASTEAFF